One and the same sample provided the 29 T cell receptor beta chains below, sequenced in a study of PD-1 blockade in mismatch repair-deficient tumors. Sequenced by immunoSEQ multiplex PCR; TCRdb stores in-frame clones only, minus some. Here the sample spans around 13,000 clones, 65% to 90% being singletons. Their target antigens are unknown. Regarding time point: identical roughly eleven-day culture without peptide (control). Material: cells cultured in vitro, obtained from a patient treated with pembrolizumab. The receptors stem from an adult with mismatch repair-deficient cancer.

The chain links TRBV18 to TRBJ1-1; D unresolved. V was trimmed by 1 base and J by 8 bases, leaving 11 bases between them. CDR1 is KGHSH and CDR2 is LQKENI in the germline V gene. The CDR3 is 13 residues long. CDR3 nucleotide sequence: TGTGCCAGCTCACCACATCTCCCCCCCGAAGCTTTCTTT. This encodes CASSPHLPPEAFF.

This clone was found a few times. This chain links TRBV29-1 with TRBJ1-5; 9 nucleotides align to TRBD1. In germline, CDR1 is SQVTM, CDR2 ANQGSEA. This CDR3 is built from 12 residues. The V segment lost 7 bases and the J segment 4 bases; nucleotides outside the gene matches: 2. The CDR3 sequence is CSAGTGNQPQHF. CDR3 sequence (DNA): TGCAGCGCAGGGACAGGGAATCAGCCCCAGCATTTT.

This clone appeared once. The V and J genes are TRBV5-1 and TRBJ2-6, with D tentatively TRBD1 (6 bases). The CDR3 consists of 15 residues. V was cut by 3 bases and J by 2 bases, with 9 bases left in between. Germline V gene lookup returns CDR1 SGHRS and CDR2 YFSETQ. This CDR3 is CASSSGVAGANVLTF. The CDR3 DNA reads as TGCGCCAGCAGCTCAGGGGTGGCTGGGGCCAACGTCCTGACTTTC.

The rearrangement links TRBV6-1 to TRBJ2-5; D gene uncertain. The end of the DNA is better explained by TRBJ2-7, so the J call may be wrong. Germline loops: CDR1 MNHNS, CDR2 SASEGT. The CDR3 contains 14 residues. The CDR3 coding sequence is TGTGCCAGCAGTCGGGCATATCGGGCCTACGAGCAGTACTTC. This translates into CASSRAYRAYEQYF.

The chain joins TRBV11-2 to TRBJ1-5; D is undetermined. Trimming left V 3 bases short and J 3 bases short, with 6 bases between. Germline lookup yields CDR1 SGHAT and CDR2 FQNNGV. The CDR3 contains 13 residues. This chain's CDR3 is CASSLGPNQPQHF. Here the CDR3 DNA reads TGTGCCAGCAGCTTGGGCCCCAATCAGCCCCAGCATTTT.

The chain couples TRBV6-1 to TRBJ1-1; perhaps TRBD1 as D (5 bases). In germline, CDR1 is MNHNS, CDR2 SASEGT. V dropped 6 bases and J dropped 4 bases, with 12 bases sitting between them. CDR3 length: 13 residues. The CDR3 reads CASRQALSTEAFF. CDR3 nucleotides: TGTGCCAGCAGACAGGCCCTCTCCACTGAAGCTTTCTTT.

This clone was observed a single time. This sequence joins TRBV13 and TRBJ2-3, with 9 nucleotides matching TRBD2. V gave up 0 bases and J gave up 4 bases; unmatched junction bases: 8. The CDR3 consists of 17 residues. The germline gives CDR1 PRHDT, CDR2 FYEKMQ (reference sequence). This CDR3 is CASSLGLSSGSSDTQYF. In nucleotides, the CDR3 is TGTGCCAGCAGCTTAGGCCTAAGTAGCGGGAGCTCAGATACGCAGTATTTT.

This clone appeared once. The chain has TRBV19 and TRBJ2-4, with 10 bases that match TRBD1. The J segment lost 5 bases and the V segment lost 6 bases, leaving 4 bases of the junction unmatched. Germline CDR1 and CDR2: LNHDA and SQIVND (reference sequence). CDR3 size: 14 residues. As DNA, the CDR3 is TGTGCCAGTAGGACAGGGGGCGCACAAAACATTCAGTACTTC. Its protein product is CASRTGGAQNIQYF.

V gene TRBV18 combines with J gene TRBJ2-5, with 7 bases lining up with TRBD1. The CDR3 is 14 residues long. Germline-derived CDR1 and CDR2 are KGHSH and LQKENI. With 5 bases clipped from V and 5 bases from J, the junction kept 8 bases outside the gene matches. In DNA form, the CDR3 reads TGTGCCAGCTCAAACAGGGGCCTGGATGAGACCCAGTACTTC. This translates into CASSNRGLDETQYF.

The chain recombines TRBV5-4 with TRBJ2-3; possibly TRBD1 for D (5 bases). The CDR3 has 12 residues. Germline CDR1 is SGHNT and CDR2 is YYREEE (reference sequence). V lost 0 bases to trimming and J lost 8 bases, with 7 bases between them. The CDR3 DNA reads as TGTGCCAGCAGCTTGGTAGGGGTTACGCAGTATTTT. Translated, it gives CASSLVGVTQYF.

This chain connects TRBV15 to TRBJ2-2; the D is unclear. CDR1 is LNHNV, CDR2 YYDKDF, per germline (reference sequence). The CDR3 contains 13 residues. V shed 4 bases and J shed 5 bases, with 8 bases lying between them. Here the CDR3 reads CATSTHRTGELFF. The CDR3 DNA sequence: TGTGCCACCAGCACGCACCGGACCGGGGAGCTGTTTTTT.

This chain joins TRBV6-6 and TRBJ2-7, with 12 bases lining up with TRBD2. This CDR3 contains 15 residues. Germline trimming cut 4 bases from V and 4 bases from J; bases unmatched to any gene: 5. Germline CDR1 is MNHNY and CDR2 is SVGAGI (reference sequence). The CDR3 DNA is TGTGCCAGCAGTTTCCTAGCGGGAGGGCCATACGAGCAGTACTTC. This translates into CASSFLAGGPYEQYF.

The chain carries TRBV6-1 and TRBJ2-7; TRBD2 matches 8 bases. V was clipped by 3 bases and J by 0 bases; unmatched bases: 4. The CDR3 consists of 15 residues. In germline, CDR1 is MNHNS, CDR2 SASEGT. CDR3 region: CASSDLAGASYEQYF. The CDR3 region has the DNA TGTGCCAGCAGTGACCTAGCGGGCGCCTCCTACGAGCAGTACTTC.

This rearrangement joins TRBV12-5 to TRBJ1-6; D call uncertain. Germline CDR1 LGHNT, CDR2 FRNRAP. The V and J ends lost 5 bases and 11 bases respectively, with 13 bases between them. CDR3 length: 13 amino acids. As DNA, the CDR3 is TGTGCTAGTGGTCTTGAGGTCGGGGCACCCCTCCACTTT. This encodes CASGLEVGAPLHF.

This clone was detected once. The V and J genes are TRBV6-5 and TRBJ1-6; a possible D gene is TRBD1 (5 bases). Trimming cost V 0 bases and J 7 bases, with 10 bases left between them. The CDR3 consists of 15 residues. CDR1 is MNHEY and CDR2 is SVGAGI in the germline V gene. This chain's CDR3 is CASSYSQGSNSPLHF. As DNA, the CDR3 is TGTGCCAGCAGTTACTCTCAGGGCTCAAATTCACCCCTCCACTTT.

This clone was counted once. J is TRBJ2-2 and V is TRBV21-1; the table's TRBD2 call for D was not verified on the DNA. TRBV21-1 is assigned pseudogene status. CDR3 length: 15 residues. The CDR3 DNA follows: TGTGCCAGCAGCAGGACTAGTAGGAACGCCGGGGAGCTGTTTTTT. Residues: CASSRTSRNAGELFF.

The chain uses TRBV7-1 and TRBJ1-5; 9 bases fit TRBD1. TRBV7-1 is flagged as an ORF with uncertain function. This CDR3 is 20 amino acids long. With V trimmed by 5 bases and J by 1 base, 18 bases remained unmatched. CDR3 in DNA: TGTGCCAGCAGCCGAGGGTGGGGACAGGGCTCACCAAGGAGCAATCAGCCCCAGCATTTT. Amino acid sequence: CASSRGWGQGSPRSNQPQHF.

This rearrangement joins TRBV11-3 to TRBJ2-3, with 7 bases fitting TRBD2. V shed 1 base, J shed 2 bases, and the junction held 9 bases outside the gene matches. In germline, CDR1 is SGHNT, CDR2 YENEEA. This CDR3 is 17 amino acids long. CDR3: CASSLGGAGEPTDTQYF. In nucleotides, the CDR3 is TGTGCCAGCAGCTTAGGGGGTGCGGGGGAACCCACAGATACGCAGTATTTT.

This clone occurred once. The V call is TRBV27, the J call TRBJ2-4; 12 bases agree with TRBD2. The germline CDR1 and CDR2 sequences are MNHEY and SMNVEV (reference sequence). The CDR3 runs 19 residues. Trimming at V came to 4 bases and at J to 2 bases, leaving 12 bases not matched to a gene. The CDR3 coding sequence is TGTGCCAGCAGTTCATCCCGACTAGCGGGAGAATCAACCAAAAACATTCAGTACTTC. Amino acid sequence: CASSSSRLAGESTKNIQYF.

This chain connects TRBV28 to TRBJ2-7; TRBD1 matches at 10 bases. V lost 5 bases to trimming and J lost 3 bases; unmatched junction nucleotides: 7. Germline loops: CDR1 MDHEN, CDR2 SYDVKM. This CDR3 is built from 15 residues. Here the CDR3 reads CASSGSGQGLYEQYF. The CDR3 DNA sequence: TGTGCCAGCAGTGGATCGGGACAGGGGCTCTACGAGCAGTACTTC.

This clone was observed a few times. The CDR3: CASSVQTGNYGYTF. The CDR3 coding sequence is TGCGCCAGCAGTGTTCAGACAGGGAACTATGGCTACACCTTC. The chain combines TRBV10-2 with TRBJ1-2; 7 bases match TRBD1. CDR1 and CDR2 from the germline V gene are WSHSY and SAAADI. V dropped 4 bases and J dropped 2; count of bases not matched to a gene: 4. The length of the CDR3 is 14 residues.

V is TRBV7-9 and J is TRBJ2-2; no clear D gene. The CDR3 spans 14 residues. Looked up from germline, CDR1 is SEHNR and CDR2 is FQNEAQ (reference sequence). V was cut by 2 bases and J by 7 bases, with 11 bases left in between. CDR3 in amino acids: CASSLNNVGGELFF. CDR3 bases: TGTGCCAGCAGCTTAAATAACGTGGGCGGGGAGCTGTTTTTT.

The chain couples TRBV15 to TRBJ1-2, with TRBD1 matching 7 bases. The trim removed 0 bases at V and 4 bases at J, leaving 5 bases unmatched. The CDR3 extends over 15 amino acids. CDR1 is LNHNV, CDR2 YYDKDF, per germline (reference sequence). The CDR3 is CATSRERRGPYGYTF. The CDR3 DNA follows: TGTGCCACCAGCAGAGAAAGAAGGGGGCCCTATGGCTACACCTTC.

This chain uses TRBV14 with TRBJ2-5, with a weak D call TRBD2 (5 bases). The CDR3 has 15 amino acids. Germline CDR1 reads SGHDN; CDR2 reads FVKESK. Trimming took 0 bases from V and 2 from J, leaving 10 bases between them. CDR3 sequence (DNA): TGTGCCAGCAGCCAAGACGTCGGGGTTCAAGAGACCCAGTACTTC. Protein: CASSQDVGVQETQYF.

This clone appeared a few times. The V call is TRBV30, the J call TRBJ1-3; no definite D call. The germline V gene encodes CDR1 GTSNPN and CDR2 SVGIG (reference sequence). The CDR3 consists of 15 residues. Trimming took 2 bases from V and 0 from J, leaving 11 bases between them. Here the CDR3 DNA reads TGTGCCTGGAGTTCACGGATTCGCTCTGGAAACACCATATATTTT. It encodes CAWSSRIRSGNTIYF.

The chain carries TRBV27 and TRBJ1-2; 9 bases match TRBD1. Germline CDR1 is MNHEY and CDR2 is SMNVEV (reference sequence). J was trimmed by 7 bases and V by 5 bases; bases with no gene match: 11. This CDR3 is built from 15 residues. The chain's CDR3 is CASSGNRGRRGGYTF. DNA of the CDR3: TGTGCCAGCAGTGGTAACAGGGGGCGCCGGGGTGGCTACACCTTC.

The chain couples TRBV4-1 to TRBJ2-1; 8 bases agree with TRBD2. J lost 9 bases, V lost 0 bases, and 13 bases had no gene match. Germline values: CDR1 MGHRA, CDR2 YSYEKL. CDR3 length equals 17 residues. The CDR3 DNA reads TGCGCCAGCAGCCAAGATCTTACCGGGAGGGCCACGAGTGAGCAGTTCTTC. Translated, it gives CASSQDLTGRATSEQFF.

The CDR3 here is CASRSATNEKLFF. CDR3 nucleotide sequence: TGTGCCAGCCGTTCCGCAACTAATGAAAAACTGTTTTTT. The genes are TRBV6-5 and TRBJ1-4; D call uncertain. The CDR3 contains 13 residues. The germline V gene encodes CDR1 MNHEY and CDR2 SVGAGI. V lost 8 bases to trimming and J lost 0 bases, with 7 bases between them.

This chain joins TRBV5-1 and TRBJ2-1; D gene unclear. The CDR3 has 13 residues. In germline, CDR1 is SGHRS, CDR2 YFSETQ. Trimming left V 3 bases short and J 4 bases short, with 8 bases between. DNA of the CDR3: TGCGCCAGCAGCTCGAGCAGGTACAATGAGCAGTTCTTC. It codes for CASSSSRYNEQFF.